The source of this T cell receptor beta chain is a study of T cells in tuberculosis. Profiling relied on immunoSEQ multiplex PCR, and the TCRdb table lists in-frame clones only, not all of them. The repertoire consists of about 25,000 clones, with nearly 97% occurring once and the leading ten covering 9.4%. Study findings and constraints: GMM-specific TCRs were nearer to active tuberculosis alpha repertoires, suggesting expansion.

As regards this clone: Its specificity is unknown.

Losses at the gene ends were 0 bases for V and 1 base for J; bases not matched to a gene: 1. Germline V lookup: CDR1 SGHRS, CDR2 YFSETQ. The CDR3 spans 17 residues. Sequencing was done on a sample of PBMCs. The clonotype comes from a donor between 10 and 35 years old with latent tuberculosis or without tuberculosis infection. The chain employs TRBV5-1 and TRBJ1-6; the match to TRBD1 covers 10 bases. The CDR3 loop reads CASSLEGQGSYNSPLHF. The CDR3 bases are TGCGCCAGCAGCTTGGAGGGACAGGGGTCCTATAATTCACCCCTCCACTTT.